The 14 T cell receptor beta chains reported below all come from one sample, sequenced in a study of PD-1 blockade in classical Hodgkin lymphoma. Sequencing used immunoSEQ multiplex PCR; TCRdb keeps in-frame clones, though not all of them. The data show approximately 44,000 clones, 70% to 80% seen once. Each patient's relapse followed autologous stem cell transplantation, and brentuximab vedotin exposure varied. Sequences were derived from peripheral blood mononuclear cells (PBMCs), sampled at baseline. These receptors all come from a human donor with classical Hodgkin lymphoma.

The chain employs TRBV7-6 and TRBJ2-7, with D unclear. This CDR3 region has 14 residues. The V gene's germline CDR1 is SGHVS and CDR2 FNYEAQ. Trimming shortened V by 2 bases and J by 0 bases, and 8 bases separated the two germline ends. The CDR3 DNA reads as TGTGCCAGCAGCTTAAGGGCTAGCTCCTACGAGCAGTACTTC. Protein sequence: CASSLRASSYEQYF.

The V gene is TRBV15, the J gene TRBJ2-1; 9 bases align to TRBD1. The CDR3 runs to 14 residues. The germline V gene encodes CDR1 LNHNV and CDR2 YYDKDF (reference sequence). V gave up 8 bases and J gave up 8 bases; unmatched junction bases: 10. CDR3 residues: CATAADRGVHEQFF. The CDR3 bases are TGTGCCACCGCCGCGGACAGGGGAGTCCATGAGCAGTTCTTC.

This clone was recorded a few times. The chain links TRBV6-5 to TRBJ2-2, with unresolved D. The CDR3 loop spans 16 amino acids. Per the germline V gene, CDR1 is MNHEY and CDR2 is SVGAGI. The V and J ends lost 0 bases and 0 bases respectively, with 8 bases between them. The CDR3 here is CASSYSAPPNTGELFF. The CDR3 bases are TGTGCCAGCAGTTACTCGGCCCCTCCGAACACCGGGGAGCTGTTTTTT.

A note on this clone: Germline is not matched at one junction end, which may reflect a read error. The chain joins TRBV28 to TRBJ2-7; perhaps TRBD1 as D (6 bases). Germline CDR1 MDHEN, CDR2 SYDVKM. This CDR3 is built from 14 residues. This chain's CDR3 is CASRVGQPLGGINF. Written as DNA, the CDR3 is TGTGCCAGCAGGGTAGGACAGCCCCTTGGGGGAATTAACTTC.

V and J are TRBV27 and TRBJ2-7; TRBD2 is a possible D gene (6 bases). The CDR3 is made up of 14 amino acids. Germline CDR1 is MNHEY and CDR2 is SMNVEV (reference sequence). Trimming removed 5 bases at V and 1 base at J, with 12 bases between. CDR3 DNA: TGTGCCAGCAGTATTATCGGGACTTCCTACGAGCAGTACTTC. This gives the protein CASSIIGTSYEQYF.

This clone was seen only a few times. The J gene is TRBJ2-1, the V gene TRBV27; D perhaps matches TRBD1 (5 bases). The CDR3 covers 16 residues. Trimming left V 4 bases short and J 5 bases short, with 18 bases between. CDR1 and CDR2 (germline): MNHEY, SMNVEV (reference sequence). The CDR3 DNA reads TGTGCCAGCAGTTCCTACCCCTTAGGGGAACACAATGAGCAGTTCTTC. Translated: CASSSYPLGEHNEQFF.

CDR3 DNA: TGTGCCAGCAGTTATGCCCCCGGGACTAGCACAGATACGCAGTATTTT. It translates to CASSYAPGTSTDTQYF. V usage is TRBV6-5 and J usage is TRBJ2-3; the D gene is possibly TRBD2 (6 bases). The CDR3 loop spans 16 amino acids. Germline V lookup: CDR1 MNHEY, CDR2 SVGAGI. The V end was cut by 3 bases, the J end by 0 bases, with 13 bases between.

The sample holds one count of this clone. The V and J genes are TRBV18 and TRBJ2-1, with TRBD2 identical over 13 bases. The CDR3 consists of 18 residues. The J segment lost 0 bases and the V segment lost 6 bases, leaving 8 bases of the junction unmatched. CDR1 KGHSH and CDR2 LQKENI come from the germline V gene. The CDR3: CASSHPRTSGSSYNEQFF. Written as DNA, the CDR3 is TGTGCCAGCTCCCATCCCCGGACTAGCGGGAGCTCCTACAATGAGCAGTTCTTC.

This clone was counted once. The V call is TRBV5-6, the J call TRBJ1-1; 10 bases line up with TRBD1. Germline CDR1 SGHDT, CDR2 YYEEEE. The CDR3 covers 14 residues. V shed 2 bases, J shed 4 bases, and the junction held 2 bases outside the gene matches. CDR3 residues: CASSFRTGGTEAFF. CDR3 bases: TGTGCCAGCAGCTTTCGGACAGGGGGCACTGAAGCTTTCTTT.

The chain has TRBV25-1 and TRBJ1-2; the D gene is possibly TRBD1 (5 bases). CDR1 is MGHDK, CDR2 SYGVNS, per germline. The V gene lost 2 bases and the J gene lost 5 bases, with 12 bases spanning the gap. The CDR3 is 14 amino acids. The CDR3 loop is CASSERGFGYGYTF. The CDR3, as DNA: TGTGCCAGCAGTGAACGGGGGTTTGGTTATGGCTACACCTTC.

V and J are TRBV4-2 and TRBJ2-7, with D tentatively TRBD1 (6 bases). V was clipped by 0 bases and J by 3 bases, with 9 bases between them. The length of the CDR3 is 14 residues. The germline CDR1 and CDR2 sequences are LGHNA and YNFKEQ. DNA for the CDR3: TGTGCCAGCAGCCAAGAACAGGGTTTCTACGAGCAGTACTTC. It specifies CASSQEQGFYEQYF.

The J gene is TRBJ2-5, the V gene TRBV5-1, with D possibly being TRBD1 (6 bases). Trimming left V 5 bases short and J 4 bases short, with 12 bases between. The CDR3 contains 13 residues. The germline gives CDR1 SGHRS, CDR2 YFSETQ. In DNA form, the CDR3 reads TGCGCCAGCAGTTTACAGGGTCCAGAGACCCAGTACTTC. Its translation: CASSLQGPETQYF.

The chain uses TRBV5-6 and TRBJ2-7; D gene ambiguous. Germline assignment: CDR1 SGHDT and CDR2 YYEEEE. The CDR3 has 15 amino acids. V was trimmed by 0 bases and J by 3 bases, leaving 13 bases between them. The CDR3 DNA sequence: TGTGCCAGCAGCTTGGCTCCCTCCGGGCGCTACGAGCAGTACTTC. It yields the protein CASSLAPSGRYEQYF. Looking up the rest from reference TRBV5-6 and TRBJ2-7 gives the full variable domain: DAGVTQSPTHLIKTRGQQVTLRCSPKSGHDTVSWYQQALGQGPQFIFQYYEEEERQRGNFPDRFSGHQFPNYSSELNVNALLLGDSALYLCASSLAPSGRYEQYFGPGTRLTVT.

This chain connects TRBV6-6 to TRBJ2-5; 7 bases agree with TRBD1. The ends lost 6 bases at V and 1 base at J; junction bases unmatched: 5. The CDR3 contains 14 residues. In germline, CDR1 is MNHNY, CDR2 SVGAGI (reference sequence). CDR3 bases: TGTGCCAGCAGGTCGACAGGGATCCAAGAGACCCAGTACTTC. As protein: CASRSTGIQETQYF.